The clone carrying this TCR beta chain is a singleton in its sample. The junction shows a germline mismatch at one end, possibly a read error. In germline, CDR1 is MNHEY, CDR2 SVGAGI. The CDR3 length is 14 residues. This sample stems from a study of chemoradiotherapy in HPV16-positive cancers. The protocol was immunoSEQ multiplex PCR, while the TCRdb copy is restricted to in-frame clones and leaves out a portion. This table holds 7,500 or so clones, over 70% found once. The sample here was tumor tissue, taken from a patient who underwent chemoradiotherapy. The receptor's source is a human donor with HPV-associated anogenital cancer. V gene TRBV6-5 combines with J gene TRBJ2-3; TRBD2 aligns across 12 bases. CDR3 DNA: TGTGCCAGCAGTTACGGTCTAGCGGGGGGGCCGTGGCATTTT. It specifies CASSYGLAGGPWHF.